Below, 17 T cell receptor beta chains from the same sample are listed, as sequenced in a study of T cell responses to AZD1222 COVID-19 vaccine. Produced via immunoSEQ multiplex PCR; TCRdb's table is partial and in-frame only. The data show approximately 150,000 clones, 92% seen once. Specimen: peripheral blood, collected 28 days after the second AZD1222 dose. These receptor sequences come from an adult who received the AZD1222 COVID-19 vaccine.

The chain is built from TRBV6-4 and TRBJ2-1; 11 bases map to TRBD2. The CDR3 totals 16 residues. Germline CDR1 and CDR2: MRHNA and SNTAGT. V trimming: 5 bases; J trimming: 2 bases; junction bases outside the gene matches: 5. The CDR3 nucleotides read TGTGCCAGCAGTCTCCTAGCGGGGGGACCCTACAATGAGCAGTTCTTC. It is translated as CASSLLAGGPYNEQFF.

The chain carries TRBV7-9 and TRBJ2-7; D might be TRBD1 (5 bases). The CDR3 has 15 residues. From germline, CDR1 is SEHNR and CDR2 FQNEAQ (reference sequence). Trimming stripped 1 base from V and 1 base from J, with 11 bases between. CDR3 region: CASSLVGVRSYEQYF. For the CDR3, the DNA is TGTGCCAGCAGCTTAGTAGGGGTGCGATCCTACGAGCAGTACTTC.

V usage is TRBV11-2 and J usage is TRBJ1-4; D perhaps matches TRBD1 (5 bases). V was pared by 2 bases and J by 11 bases, with 12 bases between. The CDR3 sequence is 13 residues long. Germline V gene lookup returns CDR1 SGHAT and CDR2 FQNNGV. The CDR3 sequence: CASSLSAGDKLFF. Written as DNA, the CDR3 is TGTGCCAGCAGCTTAAGCGCCGGGGACAAACTGTTTTTT.

CDR3 in amino acids: CASSLEDRVPEAFF. The CDR3 coding sequence is TGTGCCAGCAGCTTGGAGGACAGGGTACCTGAAGCTTTCTTT. The chain combines TRBV5-6 with TRBJ1-1, with 8 bases identical to TRBD1. The trim removed 0 bases at V and 6 bases at J, leaving 4 bases unmatched. The CDR3 has 14 residues. Germline V lookup: CDR1 SGHDT, CDR2 YYEEEE.

The chain uses TRBV5-1 and TRBJ2-7, with D possibly TRBD2 on 6 matching bases. The CDR3 length is 17 residues. The ends were cut back, 3 bases at V and 6 bases at J, with 25 bases in the middle. Looked up from germline, CDR1 is SGHRS and CDR2 is YFSETQ. The DNA of the CDR3 is TGCGCCAGCAGCTCCTTCGGCCCGGCGGGGCCGTCCCTCGAGCAGTACTTC. This encodes CASSSFGPAGPSLEQYF.

The chain links TRBV2 to TRBJ1-5, with D perhaps matching TRBD1 (6 bases). The CDR3 extends over 13 amino acids. Per germline, CDR1 SNHLY and CDR2 FYNNEI. The V end was cut by 8 bases, the J end by 5 bases, with 13 bases between. The CDR3 region has the DNA TGTGCCAGCGGGGGGCAGCGGGATCAGCCCCAGCATTTT. This translates into CASGGQRDQPQHF.

The chain links TRBV5-8 to TRBJ1-5; maybe TRBD1 (6 bases). The germline CDR1 and CDR2 sequences are SGHTS and YDEGEE. Trimming took 6 bases from V and 3 from J, leaving 13 bases between them. This CDR3 region has 14 residues. CDR3 sequence reads: CASTPTGINQPQHF. CDR3 coding DNA: TGTGCCAGCACCCCGACAGGAATCAATCAGCCCCAGCATTTT. Based on the CDR3 plus reference TRBV5-8 and TRBJ1-5, the full variable domain is EAGVTQSPTHLIKTRGQQATLRCSPISGHTSVYWYQQALGLGLQFLLWYDEGEERNRGNFPPRFSGRQFPNYSSELNVNALELEDSALYLCASTPTGINQPQHFGDGTRLSIL.

The CDR3 nucleotides read TGCGCCAGCAGCTTGGGGGCAGGGGGCTACGAGCAGTACTTC. The encoded protein is CASSLGAGGYEQYF. The chain combines TRBV5-1 with TRBJ2-7, with 7 positions matching TRBD1. This CDR3 contains 14 residues. After removal of 0 bases from V and 3 bases from J, the junction contained 3 bases not matched to a gene. Germline V CDR1 and CDR2: SGHRS, YFSETQ.

The chain uses TRBV7-2 and TRBJ2-1; TRBD2 aligns across 13 bases. V gave up 0 bases and J gave up 16 bases; unmatched junction bases: 3. This CDR3 comprises 13 residues. The germline gives CDR1 SGHTA, CDR2 FQGNSA. The CDR3 loop reads CASSLATSGGSFF. The CDR3 nucleotides read TGTGCCAGCAGCTTAGCGACTAGCGGGGGGTCCTTCTTC.

The chain links TRBV9 to TRBJ1-3; no definite D call. CDR1 is SGDLS and CDR2 is YYNGEE in the germline V gene. Deletions cut 0 bases from V and 0 bases from J, with 10 bases between. The CDR3 contains 16 residues. The CDR3 bases are TGTGCCAGCAGCGTAGGAGGACCCCGCTCTGGAAACACCATATATTTT. This translates into CASSVGGPRSGNTIYF. Filled out from reference TRBV9 and TRBJ1-3, the complete variable domain reads DSGVTQTPKHLITATGQRVTLRCSPRSGDLSVYWYQQSLDQGLQFLIQYYNGEERAKGNILERFSAQQFPDLHSELNLSSLELGDSALYFCASSVGGPRSGNTIYFGEGSWLTVV.

This clone has more than one count but fewer than ten. The rearrangement joins TRBV5-1 to TRBJ1-4; a possible D gene is TRBD1 (6 bases). V was clipped by 4 bases and J by 8 bases, with 18 bases between them. CDR1 is SGHRS, CDR2 YFSETQ, per germline. There are 15 residues in the CDR3. The CDR3 nucleotides are TGCGCCAGCAGCCAGGGGACCACGTCTCGGGAAAAACTGTTTTTT. Translated: CASSQGTTSREKLFF. Drawing the rest from reference TRBV5-1 and TRBJ1-4, the complete variable domain is KAGVTQTPRYLIKTRGQQVTLSCSPISGHRSVSWYQQTPGQGLQFLFEYFSETQRNKGNFPGRFSGRQFSNSRSEMNVSTLELGDSALYLCASSQGTTSREKLFFGSGTQLSVL.

This chain links TRBV11-3 with TRBJ2-1, with D tentatively TRBD1 (5 bases). V shed 2 bases and J shed 6 bases, with 11 bases lying between them. Per the germline V gene, CDR1 is SGHNT and CDR2 is YENEEA. The CDR3 contains 14 residues. The CDR3 spells CASSLSGAFNEQFF. For the CDR3, the DNA is TGTGCCAGCAGCTTAAGTGGGGCGTTCAATGAGCAGTTCTTC.

In its sample, this clone was seen once. V gene TRBV18 combines with J gene TRBJ1-1; TRBD1 might be the D (6 bases). Germline CDR1 KGHSH, CDR2 LQKENI. With 1 base removed from V and 2 bases from J, the gap between germline ends came to 11 bases. The CDR3 extends over 15 amino acids. CDR3 region: CASSPLDSHNTEAFF. CDR3 DNA: TGTGCCAGCTCACCACTGGACAGCCATAACACTGAAGCTTTCTTT.

This clone appeared once. This rearrangement joins TRBV5-4 to TRBJ1-2; 7 bases are a match to TRBD1. V shed 1 base, J shed 7 bases, and the junction held 1 base outside the gene matches. The CDR3 has 12 amino acids. Germline V gene sequence: CDR1 SGHNT, CDR2 YYREEE (reference sequence). The CDR3 DNA reads TGTGCCAGCAGCTTGAGGGGGCTTGGCTACACCTTC. It encodes CASSLRGLGYTF.

The chain uses TRBV6-6 and TRBJ2-1; D gene unclear. V lost 1 base to trimming and J lost 9 bases, with 4 bases between them. This CDR3 has 11 residues. The germline V gene encodes CDR1 MNHNY and CDR2 SVGAGI (reference sequence). CDR3 region: CASSYLAEQFF. DNA for the CDR3: TGTGCCAGCAGTTACTTAGCTGAGCAGTTCTTC.

This chain uses TRBV28 with TRBJ2-3; D remains unclear. Trimming took off 2 bases at V and 2 bases at J, with 5 bases between the two ends. Germline V CDR1 and CDR2: MDHEN, SYDVKM. The CDR3 has 13 amino acids. CDR3 sequence: CASSLSDTDTQYF. The CDR3 DNA is TGTGCCAGCAGTTTAAGCGACACAGATACGCAGTATTTT.

The chain has TRBV7-9 and TRBJ2-2; the D gene could be TRBD1 or TRBD2 (5 bases each). V lost 4 bases to trimming and J lost 1 base, with 13 bases between them. Looked up from germline, CDR1 is SEHNR and CDR2 is FQNEAQ (reference sequence). CDR3 length: 16 residues. The CDR3 nucleotides read TGTGCCAGCAGCTACCTGGGGGTCATGAACACCGGGGAGCTGTTTTTT. Amino acid sequence: CASSYLGVMNTGELFF. Combining the CDR3 with reference TRBV7-9 and TRBJ2-2 gives the whole variable domain DTGVSQNPRHKITKRGQNVTFRCDPISEHNRLYWYRQTLGQGPEFLTYFQNEAQLEKSRLLSDRFSAERPKGSFSTLEIQRTEQGDSAMYLCASSYLGVMNTGELFFGEGSRLTVL.